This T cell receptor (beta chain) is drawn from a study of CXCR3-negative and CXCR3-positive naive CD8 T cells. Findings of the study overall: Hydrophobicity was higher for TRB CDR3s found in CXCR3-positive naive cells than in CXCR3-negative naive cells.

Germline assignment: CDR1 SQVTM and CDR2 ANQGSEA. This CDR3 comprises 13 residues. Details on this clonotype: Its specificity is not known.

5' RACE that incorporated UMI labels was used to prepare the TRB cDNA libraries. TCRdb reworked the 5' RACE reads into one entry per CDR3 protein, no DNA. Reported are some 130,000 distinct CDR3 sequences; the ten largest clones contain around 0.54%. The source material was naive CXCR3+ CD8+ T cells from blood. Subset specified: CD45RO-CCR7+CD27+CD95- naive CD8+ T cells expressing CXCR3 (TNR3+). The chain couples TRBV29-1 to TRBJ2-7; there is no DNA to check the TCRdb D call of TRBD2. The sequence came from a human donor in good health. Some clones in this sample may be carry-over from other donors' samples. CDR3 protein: CSVEDSSPYEQYF.